The present TCR beta chain was sequenced within a study of Graves' ophthalmopathy and Graves' hyperthyroidism. Amplification from RNA transcripts yielded the TCR beta CDR3 regions. First-round RT-PCR relied on HTBI primers, and a second-round multiplex PCR came next. TCRdb called the multiplex PCR reads again in MiXCR, with one record for every CDR3 protein. The sample has roughly 400,000 distinct CDR3 sequences; around 16% are singletons. The V end lost 5 bases, the J end lost 13 bases, and 20 bases lay between the germline ends. The CDR3 consists of 13 residues. Germline assignment: CDR1 SGHTA and CDR2 FQGNSA.

This chain uses TRBV7-2 with TRBJ2-5, with D unclear. The TCR was taken from a woman between 18 and 29 years old with Graves' ophthalmopathy. The sample was peripheral blood. The CDR3 nucleotides read TGTGCCAGCAGCCTAAACGGGTACGGCCTTCGGTACTTC. Protein: CASSLNGYGLRYF.